This passage covers 28 T cell receptor beta chains from one sample sequenced in a study of blood T cell repertoires in COVID-19. This table comes from immunoSEQ multiplex PCR, and its TCRdb copy is limited to in-frame clones, with some not included. The sample yields 110,000 or so clones, about 88% seen once. Sequenced input: peripheral blood. The receptors shown here come from a woman between 65 and 79 years old who had recovered from COVID-19.

The chain is built from TRBV6-2 or TRBV6-3 and TRBJ2-1; 8 bases align to TRBD2. Trimming cost V 6 bases and J 3 bases; bases outside gene matches: 13. CDR3 length equals 17 residues. The germline V gene has CDR1 MNHEY and CDR2 SVGEGT. CDR3 DNA: TGTGCCAGCAGCCTAAGGCGCGGGGGACTAGACTACAATGAGCAGTTCTTC. This gives the protein CASSLRRGGLDYNEQFF.

On this clone: An end of the junction does not agree with germline; a read error may underlie this. V and J are TRBV5-4 and TRBJ2-2, with 7 positions matching TRBD2. The germline gives CDR1 SGHNT, CDR2 YYREEE (reference sequence). This CDR3 has 16 residues. CDR3 residues: CACRNREAGFSGELFF. CDR3 bases: TGTGCCTGCAGGAACCGGGAGGCCGGGTTCTCCGGGGAGCTGTTTTTT. Based on the CDR3 plus reference TRBV5-4 and TRBJ2-2, the full variable domain is ETGVTQSPTHLIKTRGQQVTLRCSSQSGHNTVSWYQQALGQGPQFIFQYYREEENGRGNFPPRFSGLQFPNYSSELNVNALELDDSALYLCACRNREAGFSGELFFGEGSRLTVL.

The CDR3 here is CASSPPEGDSYGYTF. CDR3 nucleotides: TGTGCCAGCTCACCACCGGAAGGGGACAGCTATGGCTACACCTTC. This sequence joins TRBV18 and TRBJ1-2; TRBD1 matches 7 bases. The CDR3 has 15 residues. V was clipped by 0 bases and J by 4 bases; unmatched bases: 5. Germline CDR1 KGHSH, CDR2 LQKENI.

This rearrangement joins TRBV19 to TRBJ1-4; D ambiguous. With 1 base removed from V and 4 bases from J, the gap between germline ends came to 10 bases. The CDR3 is 15 amino acids. Germline CDR1 and CDR2: LNHDA and SQIVND (reference sequence). The CDR3 reads CASSIAGILNEKLFF. The CDR3 nucleotides read TGTGCCAGTAGTATAGCGGGGATCCTTAATGAAAAACTGTTTTTT. Combining the CDR3 with reference TRBV19 and TRBJ1-4 gives the whole variable domain DGGITQSPKYLFRKEGQNVTLSCEQNLNHDAMYWYRQDPGQGLRLIYYSQIVNDFQKGDIAEGYSVSREKKESFPLTVTSAQKNPTAFYLCASSIAGILNEKLFFGSGTQLSVL.

The rearrangement joins TRBV6-5 to TRBJ2-7; D perhaps matches TRBD2 (7 bases). The CDR3 sequence is 15 residues long. Trimming pared 7 bases from V and 0 bases from J, leaving 16 bases between. Germline CDR1 and CDR2: MNHEY and SVGAGI. The DNA for the CDR3 is TGTGCCAGCAACTTAAACGGGGGGCCCTCCTACGAGCAGTACTTC. Protein: CASNLNGGPSYEQYF.

This clone came up a few times. The chain has TRBV30 and TRBJ2-2; D uncertain. The CDR3 totals 14 residues. Trimming took 2 bases from V and 3 from J, leaving 10 bases between them. Germline V gene data show CDR1 as GTSNPN and CDR2 as SVGIG (reference sequence). The DNA of the CDR3 is TGTGCCTGGAGTTCAGGTCTCCACACCGGGGAGCTGTTTTTT. Its protein is CAWSSGLHTGELFF.

This sequence joins TRBV30 and TRBJ1-1; maybe TRBD1 (5 bases). V was trimmed by 3 bases and J by 4 bases, leaving 15 bases between them. The CDR3 consists of 14 residues. Germline lookup yields CDR1 GTSNPN and CDR2 SVGIG (reference sequence). The CDR3 protein is CAWRLWGGSTEAFF. DNA for the CDR3: TGTGCCTGGAGACTATGGGGGGGAAGCACTGAAGCTTTCTTT.

The chain combines TRBV5-1 with TRBJ2-1, with 14 nucleotides matching TRBD2. The CDR3 has 19 amino acids. The V gene end was trimmed by 4 bases and the J gene end by 4 bases; junction bases not matched to a gene: 13. The V gene's germline CDR1 is SGHRS and CDR2 YFSETQ. In nucleotides, the CDR3 is TGCGCCAGCAGCCACGGGACTAGCGGGAGTATCTTAGCTTACAATGAGCAGTTCTTC. Protein: CASSHGTSGSILAYNEQFF.

The V and J genes are TRBV28 and TRBJ1-6; tentative D call: TRBD1 (5 bases). CDR1 is MDHEN and CDR2 is SYDVKM in the germline V gene. There are 17 residues in the CDR3. V gave up 0 bases and J gave up 3 bases, with 12 bases separating them. CDR3 sequence: CASSLWGGGGYNSPLHF. The CDR3 bases are TGTGCCAGCAGTTTATGGGGTGGGGGGGGCTATAATTCACCCCTCCACTTT.

This clone was observed once. The gene calls are TRBV7-9 and TRBJ1-1, with D maybe TRBD1 (5 bases). The CDR3 has 14 amino acids. The V and J ends lost 3 bases and 9 bases respectively, with 17 bases between them. From germline, CDR1 is SEHNR and CDR2 FQNEAQ (reference sequence). In nucleotides, the CDR3 is TGTGCCAGCAGCTTGGGGCAGGCTTCCCCAAAAGCTTTCTTT. It is translated as CASSLGQASPKAFF.

This clone has just one count. V gene TRBV5-1 combines with J gene TRBJ2-7; 10 nucleotides agree with TRBD2. V lost 4 bases and J lost 1; bases outside the gene matches: 2. The CDR3 sequence is 14 residues long. CDR1 is SGHRS and CDR2 is YFSETQ in the germline V gene. As DNA, the CDR3 is TGCGCCAGCAGCCCAGCGGGGGGGTCCTACGAGCAGTACTTC. This translates into CASSPAGGSYEQYF.

The rearrangement links TRBV24-1 to TRBJ1-2, with D uncertain. This CDR3 spans 12 amino acids. Between the trimmed V and J ends, which lost 5 bases and 0 bases, there was a span of 3 bases. Germline CDR1 is KGHDR and CDR2 is SFDVKD. The CDR3 DNA follows: TGTGCCACCAGTGCCGCTAACTATGGCTACACCTTC. Protein sequence: CATSAANYGYTF.

The chain employs TRBV5-6 and TRBJ2-7, with 10 positions matching TRBD2. This CDR3 region has 15 residues. Trimming removed 0 bases from V and 1 base from J; junction bases left unmatched: 1. The germline gives CDR1 SGHDT, CDR2 YYEEEE. CDR3 in amino acids: CASSLGLAGSYEQYF. CDR3 sequence (DNA): TGTGCCAGCAGCTTGGGACTAGCGGGTTCCTACGAGCAGTACTTC.

This sequence joins TRBV5-4 and TRBJ2-5, with unresolved D. This CDR3 has 11 amino acids. The germline V and J ends were trimmed by 2 bases and 4 bases, with 3 bases remaining between them. Germline assignment: CDR1 SGHNT and CDR2 YYREEE (reference sequence). The CDR3 region is CASSFGETQYF. DNA of the CDR3: TGTGCCAGCAGCTTCGGAGAGACCCAGTACTTC.

This chain joins TRBV6-1 and TRBJ1-1; D gene uncertain. Between the trimmed V and J ends, which lost 0 bases and 11 bases, there was a span of 13 bases. The CDR3 spans 13 residues. In germline, CDR1 is MNHNS, CDR2 SASEGT. CDR3 in DNA: TGTGCCAGCAGTGAAGCAAGAGCAGTAGCTGCTTTCTTT. Its translation is CASSEARAVAAFF.

The J gene is TRBJ2-6, the V gene TRBV15; tentatively, D is TRBD1 (5 bases). The CDR3 loop spans 15 amino acids. Germline V CDR1 and CDR2: LNHNV, YYDKDF (reference sequence). V lost 3 bases and J 2 bases, leaving 8 bases between the germline ends. CDR3 coding DNA: TGTGCCACCAGCAGGACAGCCGCTGGGGCCAACGTCCTGACTTTC. Its protein is CATSRTAAGANVLTF.

The rearrangement uses TRBV5-1 and TRBJ2-7; tentative D call: TRBD1 (6 bases). This CDR3 region has 14 residues. V shed 4 bases and J shed 3 bases, with 14 bases lying between them. Germline V gives CDR1 SGHRS, CDR2 YFSETQ. The CDR3 DNA follows: TGCGCCAGCAGCCCTATGGGACACCGCTACGAGCAGTACTTC. It yields the protein CASSPMGHRYEQYF.

This chain joins TRBV24-1 and TRBJ2-1; a possible D gene is TRBD1 (5 bases). The CDR3 is made up of 17 amino acids. With 0 bases removed from V and 8 bases from J, the gap between germline ends came to 19 bases. Germline CDR1 and CDR2: KGHDR and SFDVKD. CDR3 sequence: CATSDLGRGQGTDEQFF. The CDR3 DNA reads TGTGCCACCAGTGATTTGGGGCGTGGGCAGGGCACGGATGAGCAGTTCTTC.

The J gene is TRBJ2-5, the V gene TRBV9; perhaps TRBD2 as D (6 bases). Germline CDR1 reads SGDLS; CDR2 reads YYNGEE. V gave up 4 bases and J gave up 5 bases, with 15 bases separating them. The CDR3 is 14 amino acids. The DNA of the CDR3 is TGTGCCAGCAGCATGGGGACTTTGGGGGAGACCCAGTACTTC. Translated, it gives CASSMGTLGETQYF.

In its sample, this clone was seen once. The DNA of the CDR3 is TGTGCCAGCTCACCTTCAGGGGCTGCAGACTATGGCTACACCTTC. Its protein product is CASSPSGAADYGYTF. The chain combines TRBV18 with TRBJ1-2, with a tentative D call TRBD1 (6 bases). Trimming cost V 3 bases and J 3 bases, with 14 bases left between them. The CDR3 is 15 amino acids. The germline V gene has CDR1 KGHSH and CDR2 LQKENI. Using reference TRBV18 and TRBJ1-2 for the parts outside the CDR3, the full variable domain is NAGVMQNPRHLVRRRGQEARLRCSPMKGHSHVYWYRQLPEEGLKFMVYLQKENIIDESGMPKERFSAEFPKEGPSILRIQQVVRGDSAAYFCASSPSGAADYGYTFGSGTRLTVV.

The rearrangement joins TRBV2 to TRBJ2-1; 7 bases line up with TRBD1. V trimming: 7 bases; J trimming: 8 bases; junction bases outside the gene matches: 8. CDR1 SNHLY and CDR2 FYNNEI come from the germline V gene. The CDR3 sequence is 13 residues long. CDR3 protein: CASTLTGFDEQFF. The CDR3 nucleotides are TGTGCCAGCACCCTGACAGGGTTTGATGAGCAGTTCTTC.

The V and J genes are TRBV5-4 and TRBJ2-7; weak D call: TRBD2 (7 bases). V lost 7 bases, J lost 2 bases, and 16 bases lay in between. Per the germline V gene, CDR1 is SGHNT and CDR2 is YYREEE (reference sequence). The CDR3 runs 14 residues. The CDR3 nucleotides read TGTGCCAGCTGGGGCGGGGGCTCCCCCTACGAGCAGTACTTC. Protein: CASWGGGSPYEQYF. Drawing the rest from reference TRBV5-4 and TRBJ2-7, the complete variable domain is ETGVTQSPTHLIKTRGQQVTLRCSSQSGHNTVSWYQQALGQGPQFIFQYYREEENGRGNFPPRFSGLQFPNYSSELNVNALELDDSALYLCASWGGGSPYEQYFGPGTRLTVT.

This chain connects TRBV13 to TRBJ1-2; the match to TRBD1 covers 10 bases. Germline-derived CDR1 and CDR2 are PRHDT and FYEKMQ (reference sequence). The CDR3 spans 15 residues. Trimming removed 6 bases from V and 7 bases from J; junction bases left unmatched: 11. In nucleotides, the CDR3 is TGTGCCAGCAGTAGGACAGGGGGTTATTATGGTGGCTACACCTTC. Encoded protein: CASSRTGGYYGGYTF.

This rearrangement joins TRBV5-5 to TRBJ2-3; D is undetermined. Germline V gene lookup returns CDR1 SGHKS and CDR2 YYEKEE (reference sequence). This CDR3 is built from 16 residues. The V and J ends lost 0 bases and 2 bases respectively, with 13 bases between them. The CDR3 loop is CASSLAGLLITDTQYF. CDR3 DNA sequence: TGTGCCAGCAGCTTGGCCGGTTTGTTGATCACAGATACGCAGTATTTT.

This CDR3 is CASSPLRYSTDTQYF. The DNA of the CDR3 is TGTGCCAGCAGTCCCCTTCGCTACAGCACAGATACGCAGTATTTT. V is TRBV27 and J is TRBJ2-3; D not resolved. Trimming pared 5 bases from V and 0 bases from J, leaving 12 bases between. CDR1 and CDR2 from the germline V gene are MNHEY and SMNVEV (reference sequence). The CDR3 spans 15 residues.

This rearrangement joins TRBV6-6 to TRBJ2-5; TRBD1 agrees at 10 bases. Per the germline V gene, CDR1 is MNHNY and CDR2 is SVGAGI (reference sequence). The length of the CDR3 is 15 residues. After removal of 3 bases from V and 5 bases from J, the junction contained 6 bases not matched to a gene. CDR3 protein: CASSYGQGVGETQYF. As DNA, the CDR3 is TGTGCCAGCAGTTATGGACAGGGGGTTGGGGAGACCCAGTACTTC.

This chain links TRBV19 with TRBJ2-6; a weak D match, TRBD1 (5 bases). Trimming removed 2 bases from V and 0 bases from J, with 5 bases in between. The germline V gene encodes CDR1 LNHDA and CDR2 SQIVND (reference sequence). This CDR3 region has 15 residues. The CDR3 DNA sequence: TGTGCCAGTAGTATAAGGGGCTCTGGGGCCAACGTCCTGACTTTC. Its translation: CASSIRGSGANVLTF.

The chain combines TRBV2 with TRBJ1-4; possible D gene TRBD1, 5 bases. The CDR3 covers 16 residues. CDR1 is SNHLY and CDR2 is FYNNEI in the germline V gene. With 2 bases removed from V and 0 bases from J, the gap between germline ends came to 10 bases. CDR3 in amino acids: CASSEMGEATNEKLFF. The DNA for the CDR3 is TGTGCCAGCAGTGAAATGGGGGAGGCAACTAATGAAAAACTGTTTTTT.